What follows are 30 T cell receptor beta chains derived from one specimen sequenced in a study of T-cell reconstitution after alpha-beta-depleted transplantation in children. Unique molecular identifiers were incorporated into the prepared TCRbeta library. TCRdb analysed the PCR reads with MiXCR anew, one entry per CDR3 protein. The sample has around 240,000 distinct CDR3 sequences; 7.5% to 9.5% are singletons. The specimen comprised PBMCs, mostly from graft donor cells, sampled 180 days after TCRalphabeta/CD19-depleted stem cell transplant. These receptors all stem from a male patient younger than 18 who had a stem cell transplant for acute lymphoblastic leukemia, so the T cells may come from the graft donor.

The table lists this clonotype with many counts. The chain employs TRBV29-1 and TRBJ1-2; tentative D call: TRBD1 (5 bases). V lost 3 bases to trimming and J lost 5 bases, with 7 bases between them. This CDR3 contains 11 residues. CDR1 SQVTM and CDR2 ANQGSEA come from the germline V gene. CDR3 DNA sequence: TGCAGCGTTGAGGGGCGTTATGGCTACACCTTC. Its translation: CSVEGRYGYTF. Together with reference TRBV29-1 and TRBJ1-2, the CDR3 gives the full variable domain: SAVISQKPSRDICQRGTSLTIQCQVDSQVTMMFWYRQQPGQSLTLIATANQGSEATYESGFVIDKFPISRPNLTFSTLTVSNMSPEDSSIYLCSVEGRYGYTFGSGTRLTVV.

The table lists this clonotype with many counts. V and J are TRBV18 and TRBJ1-1; D is perhaps TRBD1 (5 bases). The CDR3 has 13 amino acids. V was pared by 2 bases and J by 8 bases, with 12 bases between. CDR1 is KGHSH and CDR2 is LQKENI in the germline V gene. CDR3 in DNA: TGTGCCAGCTCACCAGACAGAGCAGCCGAAGCTTTCTTT. It specifies CASSPDRAAEAFF.

This clonotype was seen ten or more times. The chain recombines TRBV4-1 with TRBJ1-2; D may be TRBD1 (6 bases). The CDR3 is 16 amino acids. Germline lookup yields CDR1 MGHRA and CDR2 YSYEKL. The V gene lost 3 bases and the J gene lost 6 bases, with 20 bases spanning the gap. Here the CDR3 DNA reads TGCGCCAGCAGCCAGGCCCAGGGGTCCGGTATGAATGGCTACACCTTC. Translation: CASSQAQGSGMNGYTF.

A few counts support this clonotype. For the CDR3, the DNA is TGTGCCAGCAGCCAAGGGGACAGTGGCGATTCACCCCTCCACTTT. Encoded protein: CASSQGDSGDSPLHF. The V call is TRBV3-1, the J call TRBJ1-6, with 7 bases matching TRBD1. This CDR3 region has 15 residues. The junction had 5 bases not matched to a gene; V was cut back by 1 base and J by 8 bases. From germline, CDR1 is LGHDT and CDR2 YNNKEL (reference sequence).

This clonotype has a count of ten or more. CDR3 in DNA: TGTGCCAGCAGTTCACCGGGCCCCCAAAACATTCAGTACTTC. Amino acid sequence: CASSSPGPQNIQYF. V usage is TRBV28 and J usage is TRBJ2-4; no firm D call. The germline V gene encodes CDR1 MDHEN and CDR2 SYDVKM. The CDR3 is 14 residues long. V was pared by 4 bases and J by 5 bases, with 12 bases between.

This clonotype came up a few times. The chain couples TRBV7-2 to TRBJ2-5; D gene ambiguous. Trimming left V 2 bases short and J 1 base short, with 8 bases between. CDR1 SGHTA and CDR2 FQGNSA come from the germline V gene. CDR3 length: 14 residues. In DNA form, the CDR3 reads TGTGCCAGCAGCTTAAATTGGGGCCAAGAGACCCAGTACTTC. Translating it yields CASSLNWGQETQYF.

This clonotype was detected many times. This chain links TRBV18 with TRBJ1-2; possible D gene TRBD1, 5 bases. V was pared by 1 base and J by 4 bases, with 7 bases between. Per germline, CDR1 KGHSH and CDR2 LQKENI. The CDR3 is 13 residues long. The CDR3 loop reads CASSPRDRYGYTF. The CDR3 nucleotides are TGTGCCAGCTCACCACGGGACCGCTATGGCTACACCTTC.

At least ten counts were recorded for this clonotype. The chain has TRBV9 and TRBJ2-2; 12 bases map to TRBD2. Germline trimming cut 4 bases from V and 4 bases from J; bases unmatched to any gene: 5. Germline CDR1 SGDLS, CDR2 YYNGEE. This CDR3 spans 16 amino acids. In nucleotides, the CDR3 is TGTGCCAGCAGCCTTACTAGCGGGGGGTTCACCGGGGAGCTGTTTTTT. It codes for CASSLTSGGFTGELFF.

The table lists this clonotype with many counts. V is TRBV10-3 and J is TRBJ1-1; no definite D call. The V gene lost 2 bases and the J gene lost 4 bases, with 14 bases spanning the gap. In germline, CDR1 is ENHRY, CDR2 SYGVKD. The CDR3 spans 15 residues. This CDR3 is CAISESLQVGTEAFF. CDR3 bases: TGTGCCATCAGTGAGAGTCTCCAGGTCGGCACTGAAGCTTTCTTT.

This clonotype was detected many times. The chain combines TRBV3-1 with TRBJ2-3, with D possibly TRBD2 on 6 matching bases. Trimming left V 4 bases short and J 2 bases short, with 10 bases between. Germline CDR1 LGHDT, CDR2 YNNKEL (reference sequence). The CDR3 sequence is 14 residues long. The CDR3 nucleotides are TGTGCCAGCAGCCTTCAGCGGGTCACAGATACGCAGTATTTT. This sequence encodes CASSLQRVTDTQYF.

This clonotype has a count of ten or more. The chain recombines TRBV18 with TRBJ2-7; tentative D call: TRBD1 (5 bases). Germline CDR1 KGHSH, CDR2 LQKENI. V lost 6 bases and J 5 bases, leaving 14 bases between the germline ends. The CDR3 consists of 13 residues. CDR3 bases: TGTGCCAGCTCCTTGGACATGGACAACGAGCAGTACTTC. Its translation: CASSLDMDNEQYF. The whole variable domain, remainder taken from reference TRBV18 and TRBJ2-7, is NAGVMQNPRHLVRRRGQEARLRCSPMKGHSHVYWYRQLPEEGLKFMVYLQKENIIDESGMPKERFSAEFPKEGPSILRIQQVVRGDSAAYFCASSLDMDNEQYFGPGTRLTVT.

There are many counts of this clonotype. This chain links TRBV6-1 with TRBJ2-7; 9 nucleotides match TRBD1. Germline V gene data show CDR1 as MNHNS and CDR2 as SASEGT. The CDR3 runs to 15 residues. J lost 2 bases, V lost 5 bases, and 7 bases had no gene match. CDR3 coding DNA: TGTGCCAGCAGTAAACAGGGGGCAGGGCCCTACGAGCAGTACTTC. Its protein is CASSKQGAGPYEQYF.

This clonotype was seen many times. The genes are TRBV12-3 or TRBV12-4 and TRBJ1-5; a possible D gene is TRBD1 (5 bases). The CDR3 runs to 19 residues. V lost 5 bases and J lost 2, with 25 bases in between. The CDR3 sequence is CASSPFERRTSTRNQPQHF. The DNA of the CDR3 is TGTGCCAGCAGTCCCTTTGAAAGGAGGACATCCACTCGCAATCAGCCCCAGCATTTT.

This clonotype was seen ten or more times. The CDR3 loop is CASSSQGAYEQFF. For the CDR3, the DNA is TGTGCCAGCAGTTCCCAGGGGGCTTATGAGCAGTTCTTC. This rearrangement joins TRBV27 to TRBJ2-1; TRBD1 agrees at 8 bases. Germline trimming cut 4 bases from V and 8 bases from J; bases unmatched to any gene: 4. The germline CDR1 and CDR2 sequences are MNHEY and SMNVEV (reference sequence). The CDR3 is 13 amino acids.

In its sample, this clonotype was seen many times. This chain links TRBV4-3 with TRBJ1-1; perhaps TRBD1 as D (6 bases). CDR3 size: 14 residues. The V gene's germline CDR1 is LGHNA and CDR2 YSLEER. Trimming took off 0 bases at V and 4 bases at J, with 9 bases between the two ends. In nucleotides, the CDR3 is TGCGCCAGCAGCCAAGACCCAGGGGCCACTGAAGCTTTCTTT. Protein: CASSQDPGATEAFF.

Many counts were recorded for this clonotype. The chain joins TRBV7-6 to TRBJ2-3; 10 bases are shared with TRBD2. There are 15 residues in the CDR3. Per the germline V gene, CDR1 is SGHVS and CDR2 is FNYEAQ. The CDR3, as DNA: TGTGCGACCACCCCACTAGCGGGGCGCACAGATACGCAGTATTTT. Translated, it gives CATTPLAGRTDTQYF.

At least ten counts were recorded for this clonotype. The rearrangement joins TRBV20-1 to TRBJ1-1; TRBD1 agrees at 9 bases. There are 12 residues in the CDR3. Trimming at V came to 6 bases and at J to 10 bases, leaving 9 bases not matched to a gene. The germline CDR1 and CDR2 sequences are DFQATT and SNEGSKA (reference sequence). The CDR3 DNA is TGCAGTGCCCCGAACAGGGGGCCCGGAGCTTTCTTT. Amino acid sequence: CSAPNRGPGAFF.

This sequence joins TRBV21-1 and TRBJ1-1; TRBD1, as called in the table, went unchecked against the DNA. TRBV21-1 is labeled a pseudogene. The CDR3 length is 14 residues. The CDR3 nucleotides read TGTGCCAGCAGCAAAGCTCCTGGGGGGACTGAAGCTTTCTTT. Its protein product is CASSKAPGGTEAFF.

The table lists this clonotype with many counts. The chain couples TRBV20-1 to TRBJ2-5, with a weak D call TRBD2 (5 bases). The CDR3 is made up of 11 amino acids. Germline CDR1 reads DFQATT; CDR2 reads SNEGSKA (reference sequence). CDR3 sequence reads: CRGGIGETQYF. Written as DNA, the CDR3 is TGCAGAGGAGGAATAGGGGAGACCCAGTACTTC.

This clonotype has at least ten counts. The gene calls are TRBV20-1 and TRBJ1-2, with D perhaps TRBD1 (6 bases). Trimming left V 3 bases short and J 8 bases short, with 13 bases between. There are 12 residues in the CDR3. Germline V CDR1 and CDR2: DFQATT, SNEGSKA (reference sequence). CDR3 sequence (DNA): TGCAGTGCTAGTGAGGGGGGCCGGGGCTACACCTTC. Its translation is CSASEGGRGYTF.

This clonotype appeared many times. The V call is TRBV7-9, the J call TRBJ2-1, with D perhaps matching TRBD1 or TRBD2 (5 bases each). The V end was cut by 7 bases, the J end by 6 bases, with 13 bases between. The CDR3 runs to 13 residues. The germline gives CDR1 SEHNR, CDR2 FQNEAQ (reference sequence). Here the CDR3 reads CASKPLGVNEQFF. As DNA, the CDR3 is TGTGCCAGCAAGCCTCTGGGGGTCAATGAGCAGTTCTTC.

This clonotype was observed many times. V and J are TRBV28 and TRBJ2-3, with 8 bases fitting TRBD2. Trimming took 2 bases from V and 2 from J; bases not matched to a gene: 6. Per germline, CDR1 MDHEN and CDR2 SYDVKM. This CDR3 is 16 amino acids long. The CDR3 DNA sequence: TGTGCCAGCAGTTTAGGGACTAGGATAGACACAGATACGCAGTATTTT. Translating gives CASSLGTRIDTDTQYF.

This clonotype was seen many times. The V gene is TRBV4-1, the J gene TRBJ2-7, with unresolved D. V was clipped by 1 base and J by 2 bases, with 9 bases between them. Germline V gene data show CDR1 as MGHRA and CDR2 as YSYEKL. There are 14 residues in the CDR3. The CDR3 region is CASSQVGSAYEQYF. The CDR3 DNA follows: TGCGCCAGCAGCCAAGTAGGTAGTGCCTACGAGCAGTACTTC.

This clonotype was observed at least ten times. V gene TRBV7-2 combines with J gene TRBJ1-4; D gene uncertain. Germline V gene data show CDR1 as SGHTA and CDR2 as FQGNSA. The V end was cut by 0 bases, the J end by 6 bases, with 5 bases between. The CDR3 runs to 13 residues. In nucleotides, the CDR3 is TGTGCCAGCAGCTTAGCCCCTTATGAAAAACTGTTTTTT. Protein: CASSLAPYEKLFF.

This clonotype showed up many times. The chain uses TRBV6-6 and TRBJ1-2; D gene uncertain. Trimming shortened V by 5 bases and J by 2 bases, and 6 bases separated the two germline ends. The CDR3 covers 12 residues. The germline CDR1 and CDR2 sequences are MNHNY and SVGAGI (reference sequence). CDR3 residues: CASSAANYGYTF. CDR3 nucleotide sequence: TGTGCCAGCAGTGCGGCGAACTATGGCTACACCTTC.

The chain couples TRBV9 to TRBJ2-3; 7 bases line up with TRBD2. After removal of 4 bases from V and 3 bases from J, the junction contained 11 bases not matched to a gene. The CDR3 contains 16 residues. CDR1 and CDR2 from the germline V gene are SGDLS and YYNGEE. CDR3 residues: CASSPLKRGQTDTQYF. CDR3 nucleotide sequence: TGTGCCAGCAGCCCCCTAAAGCGGGGTCAGACAGATACGCAGTATTTT.

This clonotype was counted many times. CDR3 bases: TGTGCCAGTAGTATAACAGGAGAAAAACTGTTTTTT. Translation gives CASSITGEKLFF. The chain combines TRBV19 with TRBJ1-4; tentatively, D is TRBD1 (5 bases). Trimming pared 2 bases from V and 8 bases from J, leaving 6 bases between. The CDR3 runs to 12 residues. Germline V CDR1 and CDR2: LNHDA, SQIVND (reference sequence).

In this sample, this clonotype turned up many times. V and J are TRBV28 and TRBJ2-5, with TRBD2 as a possible D gene (6 bases). The CDR3 totals 13 residues. V lost 8 bases and J lost 5, with 15 bases in between. CDR1 is MDHEN, CDR2 SYDVKM, per germline. The CDR3 protein is CASLQWSGETQYF. In DNA, the CDR3 is TGTGCCAGCCTTCAATGGAGCGGGGAGACCCAGTACTTC.

The chain's CDR3 is CSAQRGGQGQYF. The CDR3 nucleotides read TGCAGTGCCCAGCGGGGGGGCCAGGGGCAGTACTTC. This sequence joins TRBV20-1 and TRBJ2-7, with 10 bases fitting TRBD2. This CDR3 region has 12 residues. V lost 6 bases to trimming and J lost 9 bases; unmatched junction nucleotides: 8. CDR1 and CDR2 from the germline V gene are DFQATT and SNEGSKA (reference sequence).

This clonotype has at least ten counts. CDR3 amino acids: CSAQQGASTGELFF. The DNA of the CDR3 is TGCAGTGCACAGCAGGGGGCGAGCACCGGGGAGCTGTTTTTT. The chain recombines TRBV20-1 with TRBJ2-2; TRBD1 matches 8 bases. Per the germline V gene, CDR1 is DFQATT and CDR2 is SNEGSKA (reference sequence). J was trimmed by 4 bases and V by 6 bases; bases with no gene match: 7. The CDR3 contains 14 residues.